Listed below are T cell receptor beta chains from one sample, sequenced in a study of CD8+ T cells in alopecia areata. Assay: immunoSEQ multiplex PCR; the TCRdb copy retains only in-frame clones and omits some. The table lists about 130,000 clones, 49% of them singletons, with over 15% in the top ten. The sequences come from CD8+ T cells sorted from blood, collected at week 0. The receptors come from a human donor with alopecia areata. Both conserved end residues are part of each CDR3. Each record gives: CDR3 DNA, CDR3 protein, clone size, D gene, J gene, V gene. D genes are given only for firm matches. Clone size is stated in some rows and not others, as once, few, many or a class when expanded.

CDR3nt: TGTGCCAGCAGTGAAGCTAGGAAGGGTACGCAGTATTTT
CDR3aa: CASSEARKGTQYF
abundance: NA
d_gene: NA
j_gene: TRBJ2-3
v_gene: TRBV2

CDR3nt: TGTGCCAGCAGTTATTCAGTCACCACTGAAGCTTTCTTT
CDR3aa: CASSYSVTTEAFF
abundance: NA
d_gene: NA
j_gene: TRBJ1-1
v_gene: TRBV6-5

CDR3nt: TGCAGCGTTGATCAGTGGACTAGCGAAGAGACCCAGTACTTC
CDR3aa: CSVDQWTSEETQYF
abundance: NA
d_gene: TRBD2
j_gene: TRBJ2-5
v_gene: TRBV29-1

CDR3nt: TGTGCCAGCAGTCGCTACCCAGGGGACCAAGAGACCCAGTACTTC
CDR3aa: CASSRYPGDQETQYF
abundance: NA
d_gene: NA
j_gene: TRBJ2-5
v_gene: TRBV27

CDR3nt: TGTGCCAGCAGTGACCCTTGGGGCCTCTCCTACGAGCAGTACTTC
CDR3aa: CASSDPWGLSYEQYF
abundance: NA
d_gene: NA
j_gene: TRBJ2-7
v_gene: TRBV6-1

CDR3nt: TGTGCCAGCAGCGCCCCGGGACAGGGTTACTATGACTCTGGGGCCAACGTCCTGACTTTC
CDR3aa: CASSAPGQGYYDSGANVLTF
abundance: NA
d_gene: TRBD1
j_gene: TRBJ2-6
v_gene: TRBV9

CDR3nt: TGTGCCAGCAGCTTGGGAGGAGGGGCAGCCTATGGCTACACCTTC
CDR3aa: CASSLGGGAAYGYTF
abundance: NA
d_gene: NA
j_gene: TRBJ1-2
v_gene: TRBV7-9

CDR3nt: TGTGCCAGCAGCCCCGGCCAGGGAACACCAATACGGAAACTGTTTTTT
CDR3aa: CASSPGQGTPIRKLFF
abundance: few
d_gene: NA
j_gene: TRBJ1-4
v_gene: TRBV27

CDR3nt: TGTGCCTGGGACTATGGGTCCTACGAGCAGTACTTC
CDR3aa: CAWDYGSYEQYF
abundance: NA
d_gene: NA
j_gene: TRBJ2-7
v_gene: TRBV30

CDR3nt: TGTGCCAGCAGCTTCCCGGGGCCAGGGTACGAGCAGTACTTC
CDR3aa: CASSFPGPGYEQYF
abundance: NA
d_gene: NA
j_gene: TRBJ2-7
v_gene: TRBV5-4

CDR3nt: TGTGCTAGTGGTTTGCCCCGGACAGGAAACTATGGCTACACCTTC
CDR3aa: CASGLPRTGNYGYTF
abundance: NA
d_gene: TRBD1
j_gene: TRBJ1-2
v_gene: TRBV12-5

CDR3nt: TGTGCCAGCAGTTTATGGGCAGGAACTGGCTACACCTTC
CDR3aa: CASSLWAGTGYTF
abundance: NA
d_gene: NA
j_gene: TRBJ1-2
v_gene: TRBV27

CDR3nt: TGCGCCAGCAGCCTTCTAAAGGGGAGTTACGGCTACACCTTC
CDR3aa: CASSLLKGSYGYTF
abundance: NA
d_gene: NA
j_gene: TRBJ1-2
v_gene: TRBV4-1

CDR3nt: TGTGCCAGCAGTGAAGGTAGGACATCGGTGAGCTCCTACGAGCAGTACTTC
CDR3aa: CASSEGRTSVSSYEQYF
abundance: few
d_gene: NA
j_gene: TRBJ2-7
v_gene: TRBV2

CDR3nt: TGCAGCGTTGAAGATTGGAGTGGCTCCTTC
CDR3aa: CSVEDWSGSF
abundance: few
d_gene: NA
j_gene: TRBJ1-2
v_gene: TRBV29-1

CDR3nt: TGTGCCAGCAAGGGGCTCACAGATACGCAGTATTTT
CDR3aa: CASKGLTDTQYF
abundance: NA
d_gene: NA
j_gene: TRBJ2-3
v_gene: TRBV9

CDR3nt: TGTGCCAGCATGCGGACCCCCGGTCCCCCCAATGAGCAGTTCTTC
CDR3aa: CASMRTPGPPNEQFF
abundance: NA
d_gene: NA
j_gene: TRBJ2-1
v_gene: TRBV13

CDR3nt: TGTGCCAGCTCACTCGCTCGGGGGTCCTCCTACGAGCAGTACTTC
CDR3aa: CASSLARGSSYEQYF
abundance: NA
d_gene: NA
j_gene: TRBJ2-7
v_gene: TRBV18

CDR3nt: TGTGCCAGCACACAAAGTCCGTGGAATGGCTACACCTTC
CDR3aa: CASTQSPWNGYTF
abundance: NA
d_gene: NA
j_gene: TRBJ1-2
v_gene: TRBV27

CDR3nt: TGTGCCAGCAGTCCCGGGGGCACAGAGACCCAGTACTTC
CDR3aa: CASSPGGTETQYF
abundance: NA
d_gene: NA
j_gene: TRBJ2-5
v_gene: TRBV7-9

CDR3nt: TGTGCCTGGAGTGGCGCGGGGGCCGCCCACACAGATACGCAGTATTTT
CDR3aa: CAWSGAGAAHTDTQYF
abundance: NA
d_gene: NA
j_gene: TRBJ2-3
v_gene: TRBV30

CDR3nt: TGCAGCGTTGAAGCGGGACCCAGGGACAGCACAGATACGCAGTATTTT
CDR3aa: CSVEAGPRDSTDTQYF
abundance: few
d_gene: NA
j_gene: TRBJ2-3
v_gene: TRBV29-1

CDR3nt: TGTGCCAGCAGCTTATCTCCTCGGGCTGAAGAGACCCAGTACTTC
CDR3aa: CASSLSPRAEETQYF
abundance: NA
d_gene: NA
j_gene: TRBJ2-5
v_gene: TRBV11-2

CDR3nt: TGTGCCAGCAGCCAAGGACACTTGGTCAACTATGGCTACACCTTC
CDR3aa: CASSQGHLVNYGYTF
abundance: once
d_gene: NA
j_gene: TRBJ1-2
v_gene: TRBV14

CDR3nt: TGCGCCAGCAGCCTCGGATCGATTTCGTACGAGCAGTACTTC
CDR3aa: CASSLGSISYEQYF
abundance: NA
d_gene: NA
j_gene: TRBJ2-7
v_gene: TRBV4-1

CDR3nt: TGTGCCAGCAGTTACCTCCCTAGCCAAGAGACCCAGTACTTC
CDR3aa: CASSYLPSQETQYF
abundance: NA
d_gene: NA
j_gene: TRBJ2-5
v_gene: TRBV6-5

CDR3nt: TGCAGCGCTGACACCAATGAGCAGTTCTTC
CDR3aa: CSADTNEQFF
abundance: few
d_gene: NA
j_gene: TRBJ2-1
v_gene: TRBV29-1

CDR3nt: TGCAGCGTTGTCACGGGGTTACAGGGTTTGAGGACTGAAGCTTTCTTT
CDR3aa: CSVVTGLQGLRTEAFF
abundance: NA
d_gene: NA
j_gene: TRBJ1-1
v_gene: TRBV29-1

CDR3nt: TGTGCCAGCAGTTTCGACAGGAGTAGCAATCAGCCCCAGCATTTT
CDR3aa: CASSFDRSSNQPQHF
abundance: NA
d_gene: NA
j_gene: TRBJ1-5
v_gene: TRBV27

CDR3nt: TGTGCCACCAGCAGCCCCCGGGAATTGGACAATCAGCCCCAGCATTTT
CDR3aa: CATSSPRELDNQPQHF
abundance: NA
d_gene: NA
j_gene: TRBJ1-5
v_gene: TRBV15

CDR3nt: TGTGCCAGCACCTCCGTACAGGGAGTGGTGGAGACCCAGTACTTC
CDR3aa: CASTSVQGVVETQYF
abundance: NA
d_gene: NA
j_gene: TRBJ2-5
v_gene: TRBV6-5

CDR3nt: TGTGCCAGCAGCCAAACGGATTTGGGTGCCAATGAGCAGTTCTTC
CDR3aa: CASSQTDLGANEQFF
abundance: NA
d_gene: NA
j_gene: TRBJ2-1
v_gene: TRBV11-3

CDR3nt: TGCAGCGTTGAAACAGTCGCGGGACTAGCCTACGAGCAGTACTTC
CDR3aa: CSVETVAGLAYEQYF
abundance: NA
d_gene: TRBD2
j_gene: TRBJ2-7
v_gene: TRBV29-1

CDR3nt: TGTGCCTGGAGTTACATAACGGGAACCGAGCAGTACTTC
CDR3aa: CAWSYITGTEQYF
abundance: NA
d_gene: NA
j_gene: TRBJ2-7
v_gene: TRBV30

CDR3nt: TGTGCCAGCAGTGGAGGTGGCGTCGCGACTGAAGCTTTCTTT
CDR3aa: CASSGGGVATEAFF
abundance: NA
d_gene: NA
j_gene: TRBJ1-1
v_gene: TRBV2

CDR3nt: TGTGCCAGCACCCCAGGACAGGGCTATTCACCCCTCCACTTT
CDR3aa: CASTPGQGYSPLHF
abundance: few
d_gene: TRBD1
j_gene: TRBJ1-6
v_gene: TRBV27

CDR3nt: TGCAGCGTGGGGGGGACTAGCTTTTCTAGCACAGATACGCAGTATTTT
CDR3aa: CSVGGTSFSSTDTQYF
abundance: few
d_gene: TRBD2
j_gene: TRBJ2-3
v_gene: TRBV29-1

CDR3nt: TGTGCTAGTGGTTTGGTAGAGTATCAGCCCCAGCATTTT
CDR3aa: CASGLVEYQPQHF
abundance: NA
d_gene: NA
j_gene: TRBJ1-5
v_gene: TRBV12-5

CDR3nt: TGTGCCAGCGGCAGACAGGGCCCACAAGAGACCCAGTACTTC
CDR3aa: CASGRQGPQETQYF
abundance: NA
d_gene: TRBD1
j_gene: TRBJ2-5
v_gene: TRBV7-9